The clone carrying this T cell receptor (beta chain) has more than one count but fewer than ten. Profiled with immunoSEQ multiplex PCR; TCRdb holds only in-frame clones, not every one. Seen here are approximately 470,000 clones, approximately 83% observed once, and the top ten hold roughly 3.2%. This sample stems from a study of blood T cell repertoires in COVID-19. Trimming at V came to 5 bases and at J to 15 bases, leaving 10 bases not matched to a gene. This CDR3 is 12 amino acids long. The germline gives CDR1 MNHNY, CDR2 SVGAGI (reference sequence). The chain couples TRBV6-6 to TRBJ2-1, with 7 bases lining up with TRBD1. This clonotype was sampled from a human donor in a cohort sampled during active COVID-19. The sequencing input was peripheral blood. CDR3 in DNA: TGTGCCAGCAGTAAACCCGGGACAGCCCCGTTCTTC. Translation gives CASSKPGTAPFF.